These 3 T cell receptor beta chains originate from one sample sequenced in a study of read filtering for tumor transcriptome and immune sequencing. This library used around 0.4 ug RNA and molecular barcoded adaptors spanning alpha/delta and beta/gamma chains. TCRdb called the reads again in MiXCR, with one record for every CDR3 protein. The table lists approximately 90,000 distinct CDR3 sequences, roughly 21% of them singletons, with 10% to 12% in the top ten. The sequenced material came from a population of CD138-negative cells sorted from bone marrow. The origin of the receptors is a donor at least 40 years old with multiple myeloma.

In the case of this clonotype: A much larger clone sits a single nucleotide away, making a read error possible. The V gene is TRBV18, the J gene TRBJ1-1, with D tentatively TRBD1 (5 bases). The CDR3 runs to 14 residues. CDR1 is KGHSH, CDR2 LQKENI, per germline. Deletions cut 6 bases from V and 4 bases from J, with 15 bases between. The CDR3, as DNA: TGTGCCAGCTCCCCTAATGGGGGGAGCACTGAAGCTTTCTTT. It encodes CASSPNGGSTEAFF.

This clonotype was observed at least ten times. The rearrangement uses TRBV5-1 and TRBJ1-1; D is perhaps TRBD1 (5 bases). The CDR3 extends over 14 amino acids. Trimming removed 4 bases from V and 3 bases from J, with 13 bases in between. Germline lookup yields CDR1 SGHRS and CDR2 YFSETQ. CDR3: CASSREGRDTEAFF. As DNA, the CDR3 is TGCGCCAGCAGCCGGGAGGGGAGAGACACTGAAGCTTTCTTT.

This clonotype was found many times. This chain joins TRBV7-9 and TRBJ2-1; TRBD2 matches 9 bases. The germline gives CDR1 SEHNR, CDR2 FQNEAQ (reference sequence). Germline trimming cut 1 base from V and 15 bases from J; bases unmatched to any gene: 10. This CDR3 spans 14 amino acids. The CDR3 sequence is CASSLEVRGGLPFF. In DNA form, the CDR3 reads TGTGCCAGCAGCTTAGAAGTGCGGGGGGGCCTCCCGTTCTTC. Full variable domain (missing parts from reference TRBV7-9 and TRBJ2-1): DTGVSQNPRHKITKRGQNVTFRCDPISEHNRLYWYRQTLGQGPEFLTYFQNEAQLEKSRLLSDRFSAERPKGSFSTLEIQRTEQGDSAMYLCASSLEVRGGLPFFGPGTRLTVL.